Sequencing of this T cell receptor beta chain was carried out in a study of blood T cell repertoires in COVID-19. Study summary: The study drew acute and convalescent COVID-19 samples from the United States, Italy and Spain.

In the original workflow: Amplification from reference gene primers served as the basis for estimated nucleated cell counts. Sequencing was performed with immunoSEQ multiplex PCR; in TCRdb, only in-frame clones are kept and a portion is missing. V, J and clone size reflect that table, while D and trimming were determined from the DNA. The data hold about 120,000 clones, with 87% observed a single time. Trimming cost V 3 bases and J 5 bases; bases outside gene matches: 7. The CDR3 has 16 amino acids. CDR1 KGHSH and CDR2 LQKENI come from the germline V gene. The clonotype comes from an older woman with acute or convalescent COVID-19. The chain carries TRBV18 and TRBJ2-5, with TRBD2 matching 12 bases. Material for sequencing was peripheral blood. The CDR3: CASSPWTSGTGETQYF. The CDR3 DNA reads TGTGCCAGCTCACCCTGGACTAGCGGGACCGGGGAGACCCAGTACTTC.